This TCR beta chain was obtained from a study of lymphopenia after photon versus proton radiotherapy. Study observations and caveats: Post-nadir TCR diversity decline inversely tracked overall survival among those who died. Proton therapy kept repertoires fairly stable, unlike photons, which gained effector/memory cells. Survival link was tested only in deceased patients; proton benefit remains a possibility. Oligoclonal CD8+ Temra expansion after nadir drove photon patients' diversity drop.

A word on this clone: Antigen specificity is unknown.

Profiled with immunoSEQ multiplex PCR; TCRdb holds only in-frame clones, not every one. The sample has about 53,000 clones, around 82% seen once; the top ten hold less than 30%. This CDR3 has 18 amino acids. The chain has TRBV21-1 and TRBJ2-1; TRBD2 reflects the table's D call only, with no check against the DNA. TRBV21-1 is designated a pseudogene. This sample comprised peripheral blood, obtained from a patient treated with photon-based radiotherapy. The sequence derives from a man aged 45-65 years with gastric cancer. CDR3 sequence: CASSKGIMREGLSVEQFF. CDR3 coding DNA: TGTGCCAGCAGCAAAGGCATTATGCGGGAGGGCCTATCTGTTGAGCAGTTCTTC.